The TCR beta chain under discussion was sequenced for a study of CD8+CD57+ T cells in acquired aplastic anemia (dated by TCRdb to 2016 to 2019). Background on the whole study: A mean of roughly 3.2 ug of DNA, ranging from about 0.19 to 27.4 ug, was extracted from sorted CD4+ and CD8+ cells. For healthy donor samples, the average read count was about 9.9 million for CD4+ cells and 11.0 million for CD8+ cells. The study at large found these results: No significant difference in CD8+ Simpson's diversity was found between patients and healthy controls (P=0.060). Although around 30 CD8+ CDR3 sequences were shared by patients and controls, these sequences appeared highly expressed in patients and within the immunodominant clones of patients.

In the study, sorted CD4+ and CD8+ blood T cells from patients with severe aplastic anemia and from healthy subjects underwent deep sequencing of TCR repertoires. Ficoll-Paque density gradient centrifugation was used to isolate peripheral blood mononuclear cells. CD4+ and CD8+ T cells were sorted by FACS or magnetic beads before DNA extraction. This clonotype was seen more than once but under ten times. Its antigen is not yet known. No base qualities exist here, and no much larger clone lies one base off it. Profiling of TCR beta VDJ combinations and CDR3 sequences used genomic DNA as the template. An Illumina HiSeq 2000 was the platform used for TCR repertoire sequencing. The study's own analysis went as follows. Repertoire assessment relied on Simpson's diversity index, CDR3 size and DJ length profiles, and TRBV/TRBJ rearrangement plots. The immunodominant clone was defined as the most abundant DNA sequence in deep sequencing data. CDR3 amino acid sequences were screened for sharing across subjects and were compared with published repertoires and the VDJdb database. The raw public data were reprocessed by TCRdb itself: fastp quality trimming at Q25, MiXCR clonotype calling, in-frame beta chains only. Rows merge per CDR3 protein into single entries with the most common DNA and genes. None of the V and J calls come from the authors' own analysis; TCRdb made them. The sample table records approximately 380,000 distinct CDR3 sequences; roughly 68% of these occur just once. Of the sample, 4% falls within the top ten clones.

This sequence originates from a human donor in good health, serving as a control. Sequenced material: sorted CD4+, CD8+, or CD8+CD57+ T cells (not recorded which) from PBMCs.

Read as DNA, the sequence is TGTGCCAGCAGTTCCCAGCGGGGCGCCTACAATGAGCAGTTCTTC. This gives the protein CASSSQRGAYNEQFF. Rearrangement joined TRBV27 to TRBJ2-1, with 7 bases in between that match TRBD2. V trim: 4 bases; J trim: 2 bases; unmatched bases: 5. CDR1 and CDR2 are drawn from the germline V gene (reference sequence): MNHEY, SMNVEV. There are 15 amino acids in the CDR3, from cysteine to phenylalanine inclusive. Only the CDR3 DNA is retained, 45 bases long and in frame from the first base.